This TCR beta chain was found in a study of cytomegalovirus exposure and HLA in healthy donors. Across the whole study: Approximately 85 million unique TCRs from HLA-typed donors made up an early data release. Findings of the study overall: The study assumed roughly uniform donor sequencing depth for presence/absence analyses.

The V gene end was trimmed by 5 bases and the J gene end by 10 bases; junction bases not matched to a gene: 3. From germline, CDR1 is MDHEN and CDR2 SYDVKM. This CDR3 contains 11 residues. PCR employed 60 Vbeta and 13 Jbeta primers. As processed by the authors: As a later analysis found, there were 80 million to 90 million unique TCR beta chains, of which roughly 11 million were shared. The repertoire was sequenced with immunoSEQ multiplex PCR; TCRdb's copy has only in-frame clones and lacks some. The DNA gave D and trimming, while V, J and clone size come from that table. This table has 180,000 or so clones, 70% to 80% appearing once. A note on this clone: Its antigen remains unknown.

The rearrangement links TRBV28 to TRBJ1-1; 8 bases are shared with TRBD1. The sequenced material came from PBMCs. The TCR was taken from a man aged 18 to 30 in good health and CMV-seronegative. CDR3 DNA: TGTGCCAGCAGTCGGACAGGGACAGCTTTCTTT. Protein: CASSRTGTAFF.